Sequencing of this T cell receptor beta chain was carried out in a study of blood T cell repertoires in COVID-19. Study at large: The study drew acute and convalescent COVID-19 samples from the United States, Italy and Spain. Sample material is recorded as cDNA or gDNA derived from T cells, B-cell-depleted T cells, or PBMCs.

As processed by the authors: The authors estimated nucleated cell counts from reference gene primer amplification. TCRdb keeps only in-frame clones here, not all; method: immunoSEQ multiplex PCR. Clonal size and the V and J genes are those of that table, whereas D and trimming came from the DNA. The sample shows roughly 280,000 clones, just under 90% of them seen only once. Per germline, CDR1 MDHEN and CDR2 SYDVKM. Trimming took off 2 bases at V and 0 bases at J, with 2 bases between the two ends. The CDR3 sequence is 13 residues long. Cohorts were determined from participant-reported clinical history.

The origin of this receptor is a woman aged 25 to 39 with acute COVID-19. The chain combines TRBV28 with TRBJ1-5; no reliable D call. The material sequenced was PBMCs or T cells enriched from blood (not recorded which). The CDR3 region has the DNA TGTGCCAGCAGTTTACGTAGCAATCAGCCCCAGCATTTT. This codes for CASSLRSNQPQHF.